The present entry profiles one T cell receptor beta chain with its context. The entry originates in a study of regulatory T cells in long-lasting Graves disease. Time point denoted: newly diagnosed GD, antithyroid drugs for less than 3 months. Isolated PBMC RNA provided the starting material for the TCR library. Arm-PCR with iRepertoire HTBI primers amplified the CDR3 regions for these TCR beta libraries. Each CDR3 protein gets one entry after TCRdb re-called the multiplex PCR reads with MiXCR. Among under 700,000 distinct CDR3 sequences listed, 16% were seen once. Another study also made use of these data, one on T cells in Graves' hyperthyroidism and ophthalmopathy.

This clonotype was sampled from a woman aged 35-65 years with Graves disease. This specimen was peripheral blood mononuclear cells (PBMCs), taken at new diagnosis, from a patient treated with antithyroid drugs.

CDR3 sequence (DNA): TGTGCCAGCAACCCAGGATACCCCACAAATTCACCCCTCCACTTT. Amino acids: CASNPGYPTNSPLHF. V usage is TRBV3-1 and J usage is TRBJ1-6; D unclear. Germline values: CDR1 LGHDT, CDR2 YNNKEL (reference sequence). This CDR3 is 15 amino acids long. V lost 7 bases and J 7 bases, leaving 17 bases between the germline ends.